Presented here are 25 T cell receptor beta chains from one specimen sequenced in a study of radiotherapy plus CTLA-4 blockade in lung cancer (dated by TCRdb to about 2018). Libraries came from the immunoSEQ multiplex PCR assay. Drawn from immuneACCESS, this table holds only the in-frame rearrangements with V and J called that TCRdb kept. Clones are partly lost; checked studies trace under half to an unresolved V gene and leave the rest unexplained. The sample has roughly 80,000 clones on record, 60% to 85% of them singletons. 4% of the sample is held by the ten biggest clonotypes. The sample was peripheral blood, taken from a patient treated with radiotherapy plus ipilimumab. The source is a human donor with non-small cell lung cancer who had a partial response to radiotherapy plus ipilimumab. Some clones in this sample may be carry-over from other donors' samples.

The chain links TRBV5-1 to TRBJ2-3; 10 bases match TRBD2. This CDR3 contains 13 residues. CDR1 is SGHRS and CDR2 is YFSETQ in the germline V gene. V was pared by 8 bases and J by 2 bases, with 2 bases of the junction left unmatched. The DNA for the CDR3 is TGCGCCAGGACTAGCGGGCACACAGATACGCAGTATTTT. Translated: CARTSGHTDTQYF.

The chain uses TRBV14 and TRBJ2-1; D not certain. There are 11 residues in the CDR3. CDR1 SGHDN and CDR2 FVKESK come from the germline V gene. The V end lost 2 bases, the J end lost 9 bases, and 5 bases lay between the germline ends. In nucleotides, the CDR3 is TGTGCCAGCAGCCAATATTCTGAGCAGTTCTTC. Its translation is CASSQYSEQFF.

Ten or more counts support this clone. The chain joins TRBV5-8 to TRBJ1-4; 9 bases match TRBD1. Germline assignment: CDR1 SGHTS and CDR2 YDEGEE. The trim removed 3 bases at V and 7 bases at J, leaving 7 bases unmatched. CDR3 size: 15 residues. The CDR3 loop is CASSSYRQGGEKLFF. For the CDR3, the DNA is TGTGCCAGCAGCTCTTACAGACAGGGGGGTGAAAAACTGTTTTTT.

The gene calls are TRBV5-1 and TRBJ2-3; TRBD2 matches at 11 bases. CDR3 length equals 16 residues. Trimming at V came to 0 bases and at J to 4 bases, leaving 4 bases not matched to a gene. Germline V gene lookup returns CDR1 SGHRS and CDR2 YFSETQ. Here the CDR3 reads CASSLDSGGGADTQYF. CDR3 DNA sequence: TGCGCCAGCAGCTTGGATAGCGGGGGGGGTGCAGATACGCAGTATTTT.

The V and J genes are TRBV6-6 and TRBJ2-7; maybe TRBD1 (6 bases). Trimming removed 10 bases at V and 8 bases at J, with 21 bases between. CDR3 size: 13 residues. From germline, CDR1 is MNHNY and CDR2 SVGAGI (reference sequence). This CDR3 is CATRWGPSTQQYF. The CDR3 DNA reads as TGTGCCACCAGATGGGGGCCTTCCACACAGCAGTACTTC.

This rearrangement joins TRBV7-9 to TRBJ2-7; 9 positions agree with TRBD1. Germline CDR1 is SEHNR and CDR2 is FQNEAQ (reference sequence). The CDR3 is 14 residues long. J lost 4 bases, V lost 4 bases, and 5 bases had no gene match. The CDR3 protein is CASSSTGGSYEQYF. CDR3 in DNA: TGTGCCAGCAGCTCTACAGGGGGCTCTTACGAGCAGTACTTC. Using reference TRBV7-9 and TRBJ2-7 for the parts outside the CDR3, the full variable domain is DTGVSQNPRHKITKRGQNVTFRCDPISEHNRLYWYRQTLGQGPEFLTYFQNEAQLEKSRLLSDRFSAERPKGSFSTLEIQRTEQGDSAMYLCASSSTGGSYEQYFGPGTRLTVT.

The J gene is TRBJ2-3, the V gene TRBV28, with 10 bases that match TRBD2. The CDR3 has 16 amino acids. The trim removed 4 bases at V and 2 bases at J, leaving 6 bases unmatched. The germline gives CDR1 MDHEN, CDR2 SYDVKM. The CDR3 region has the DNA TGTGCCAGCAGTTCCCCCGGGACTAGCGCCACAGATACGCAGTATTTT. Translating it yields CASSSPGTSATDTQYF.

The genes are TRBV5-1 and TRBJ1-1; TRBD1 agrees at 8 bases. The J segment lost 8 bases and the V segment lost 4 bases, leaving 4 bases of the junction unmatched. Germline values: CDR1 SGHRS, CDR2 YFSETQ. CDR3 length: 12 amino acids. In DNA form, the CDR3 reads TGCGCCAGCAGCGTAGGGGACAGGGAAGCTTTCTTT. Translated: CASSVGDREAFF.

The J gene is TRBJ2-2, the V gene TRBV28; 8 nucleotides match TRBD1. Looked up from germline, CDR1 is MDHEN and CDR2 is SYDVKM. This CDR3 region has 14 residues. The J segment lost 7 bases and the V segment lost 6 bases, leaving 7 bases of the junction unmatched. In DNA, the CDR3 is TGTGCCAGCAGGCCGAACAGGGGGGTCGGGGAGCTGTTTTTT. Translation: CASRPNRGVGELFF.

This sequence joins TRBV5-1 and TRBJ1-2; a possible D gene is TRBD1 (6 bases). The CDR3 spans 13 residues. CDR1 and CDR2 from the germline V gene are SGHRS and YFSETQ. With 0 bases removed from V and 8 bases from J, the gap between germline ends came to 11 bases. Written as DNA, the CDR3 is TGCGCCAGCAGCTTGGGGGGGCCCAAGGGCTACACCTTC. This translates into CASSLGGPKGYTF.

This clone came up once. The J gene is TRBJ1-5, the V gene TRBV6-5; TRBD1 might be the D (5 bases). Per the germline V gene, CDR1 is MNHEY and CDR2 is SVGAGI. This CDR3 contains 14 residues. V was pared by 2 bases and J by 6 bases, with 11 bases between. CDR3 coding DNA: TGTGCCAGCAGTTACGACAGTTTCCTTCAGCCCCAGCATTTT. Encoded protein: CASSYDSFLQPQHF.

The genes are TRBV11-3 and TRBJ2-2, with a possible D match to TRBD1 (5 bases). This CDR3 is built from 14 residues. Trimming took off 3 bases at V and 6 bases at J, with 11 bases between the two ends. Germline-derived CDR1 and CDR2 are SGHNT and YENEEA. CDR3 protein: CASSLGRVAGELFF. The DNA of the CDR3 is TGTGCCAGCAGCTTGGGCAGGGTCGCCGGGGAGCTGTTTTTT.

The chain carries TRBV6-1 and TRBJ2-7; the D gene is possibly TRBD2 (5 bases). V was clipped by 3 bases and J by 0 bases, with 15 bases between them. Germline V gene data show CDR1 as MNHNS and CDR2 as SASEGT. The CDR3 consists of 16 residues. The CDR3 region has the DNA TGTGCCAGCAGTGATGAGAGTGTTGGGAGCTCCTACGAGCAGTACTTC. It encodes CASSDESVGSSYEQYF.

The rearrangement uses TRBV10-3 and TRBJ2-5, with a weak D call TRBD2 (6 bases). The end of the DNA is better explained by TRBJ2-7, so the J call may be wrong. The CDR3 covers 14 residues. From germline, CDR1 is ENHRY and CDR2 SYGVKD. CDR3 sequence reads: CAISERAEGYEQYF. The CDR3 bases are TGTGCCATCAGTGAGAGAGCGGAGGGCTACGAGCAGTACTTC.

The CDR3 reads CASSRTSGRGETQYF. The DNA for the CDR3 is TGTGCCAGCAGCCGGACTAGCGGGAGGGGGGAGACCCAGTACTTC. The gene calls are TRBV7-2 and TRBJ2-5, with 15 positions matching TRBD2. CDR1 and CDR2 from the germline V gene are SGHTA and FQGNSA. The junction had 3 bases not matched to a gene; V was cut back by 5 bases and J by 5 bases. The CDR3 runs 15 residues.

A note on this clone: It is likely a read error, because the conserved phenylalanine at the end of the CDR3 is missing. The chain joins TRBV28 to TRBJ1-4, with D perhaps TRBD1 (5 bases). The germline V gene encodes CDR1 MDHEN and CDR2 SYDVKM. The V end lost 7 bases, the J end lost 3 bases, and 18 bases lay between the germline ends. This CDR3 contains 16 residues. In nucleotides, the CDR3 is TGTGCCAGCACCAACCCCGGAGGGGCATCTAATGAAAAACTGTTTTCT. Its translation is CASTNPGGASNEKLFS.

V and J are TRBV4-1 and TRBJ1-5; maybe TRBD1 (6 bases). CDR1 and CDR2 from the germline V gene are MGHRA and YSYEKL. V lost 1 base to trimming and J lost 7 bases, with 17 bases between them. This CDR3 is 16 amino acids long. CDR3 loop: CASSQGFIRGYQPQHF. CDR3 in DNA: TGCGCCAGCAGCCAAGGCTTTATCAGGGGATACCAGCCCCAGCATTTT.

This clone was seen a handful of times. The chain links TRBV7-9 to TRBJ1-2; tentatively, D is TRBD1 (5 bases). The germline gives CDR1 SEHNR, CDR2 FQNEAQ (reference sequence). V gave up 0 bases and J gave up 4 bases, with 12 bases separating them. The CDR3 length is 15 residues. The CDR3 loop reads CASSLAGQEIYGYTF. DNA for the CDR3: TGTGCCAGCAGCTTAGCGGGGCAGGAGATCTATGGCTACACCTTC.

The chain carries TRBV25-1 and TRBJ2-1; 8 nucleotides line up with TRBD1. This CDR3 has 13 amino acids. The junction had 4 bases not matched to a gene; V was cut back by 8 bases and J by 4 bases. Germline CDR1 MGHDK, CDR2 SYGVNS. Here the CDR3 DNA reads TGTGCCAGCGAGGACAGGGCGTACAATGAGCAGTTCTTC. Its translation: CASEDRAYNEQFF.

The chain couples TRBV7-8 to TRBJ2-7, with TRBD2 matching 11 bases. There are 15 residues in the CDR3. CDR1 and CDR2 from the germline V gene are SGHVS and FQNEAQ. J was trimmed by 5 bases and V by 3 bases; bases with no gene match: 6. The CDR3 DNA reads as TGTGCCAGCAGCTTTTTAGCGGGGGGGATCAACGAGCAGTACTTC. Its translation: CASSFLAGGINEQYF.

CDR3 protein: CASSLVRPAGRTYNEQFF. CDR3 bases: TGTGCCAGCAGCTTGGTTCGGCCAGCGGGACGTACCTACAATGAGCAGTTCTTC. J is TRBJ2-1 and V is TRBV5-6; TRBD2 matches 7 bases. The V and J ends lost 0 bases and 2 bases, in that order; junction bases with no gene match: 11. The germline CDR1 and CDR2 sequences are SGHDT and YYEEEE. CDR3 size: 18 residues.

The V call is TRBV6-5, the J call TRBJ1-4; TRBD1 agrees at 7 bases. The germline V gene has CDR1 MNHEY and CDR2 SVGAGI. The CDR3 extends over 16 amino acids. Trimming at V came to 2 bases and at J to 8 bases, leaving 11 bases not matched to a gene. The CDR3 loop is CASSYSPTGKGEKLFF. CDR3 nucleotide sequence: TGTGCCAGCAGTTACAGTCCGACAGGGAAGGGGGAAAAACTGTTTTTT.

The chain combines TRBV7-3 with TRBJ1-6; D remains ambiguous. This CDR3 contains 16 residues. Germline V gives CDR1 SGHTA, CDR2 FQGTGA. V was cut by 1 base and J by 6 bases, with 13 bases left in between. The CDR3 loop is CASSLRGREANSPLHF. CDR3 in DNA: TGTGCCAGCAGCTTAAGGGGAAGGGAGGCTAATTCACCCCTCCACTTT.

The V call is TRBV28, the J call TRBJ1-2, with 8 bases matching TRBD1. This CDR3 is 13 amino acids long. Unmatched junction bases numbered 2, after V lost 3 bases and J lost 5 bases. Germline CDR1 and CDR2: MDHEN and SYDVKM. The DNA of the CDR3 is TGTGCCAGCAGTTTGGACAGGGTGTATGGCTACACCTTC. This gives the protein CASSLDRVYGYTF.

This clone came up once. The chain has TRBV7-8 and TRBJ2-7; TRBD2 agrees at 7 bases. CDR3 size: 14 residues. The J segment lost 2 bases and the V segment lost 4 bases, leaving 5 bases of the junction unmatched. Germline V lookup: CDR1 SGHVS, CDR2 FQNEAQ. For the CDR3, the DNA is TGTGCCAGCAGCTCCCGGACTAGGGCCTACGAGCAGTACTTC. This encodes CASSSRTRAYEQYF. Together with reference TRBV7-8 and TRBJ2-7, the CDR3 gives the full variable domain: GAGVSQSPRYKVAKRGQDVALRCDPISGHVSLFWYQQALGQGPEFLTYFQNEAQLDKSGLPSDRFFAERPEGSVSTLKIQRTQQEDSAVYLCASSSRTRAYEQYFGPGTRLTVT.